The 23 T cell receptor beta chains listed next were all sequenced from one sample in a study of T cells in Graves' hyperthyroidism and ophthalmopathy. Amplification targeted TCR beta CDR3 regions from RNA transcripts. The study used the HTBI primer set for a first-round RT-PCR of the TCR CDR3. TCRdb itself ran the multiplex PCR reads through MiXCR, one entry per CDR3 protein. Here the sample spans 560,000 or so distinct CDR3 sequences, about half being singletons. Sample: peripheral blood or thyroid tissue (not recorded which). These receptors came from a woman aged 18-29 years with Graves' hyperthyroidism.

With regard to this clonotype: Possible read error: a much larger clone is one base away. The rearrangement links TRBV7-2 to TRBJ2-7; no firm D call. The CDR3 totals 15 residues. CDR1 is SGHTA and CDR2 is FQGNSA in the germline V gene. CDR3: CASSLLPGLTIEQHF. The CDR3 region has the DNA TGTGCCAGCAGCTTATTGCCCGGTCTGACGATCGAGCAGCACTTC.

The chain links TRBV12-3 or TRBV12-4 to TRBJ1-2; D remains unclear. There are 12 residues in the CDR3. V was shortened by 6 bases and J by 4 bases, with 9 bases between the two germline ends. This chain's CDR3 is CASSRDIYGYTF. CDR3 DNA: TGTGCCAGCAGCCGGGATATCTATGGCTACACCTTC.

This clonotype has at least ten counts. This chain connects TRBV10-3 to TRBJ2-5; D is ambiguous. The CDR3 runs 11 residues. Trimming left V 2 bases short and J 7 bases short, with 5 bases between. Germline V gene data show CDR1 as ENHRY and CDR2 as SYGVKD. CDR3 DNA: TGTGCCATCAGTGAGGCCATGACCCAGTACTTC. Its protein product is CAISEAMTQYF.

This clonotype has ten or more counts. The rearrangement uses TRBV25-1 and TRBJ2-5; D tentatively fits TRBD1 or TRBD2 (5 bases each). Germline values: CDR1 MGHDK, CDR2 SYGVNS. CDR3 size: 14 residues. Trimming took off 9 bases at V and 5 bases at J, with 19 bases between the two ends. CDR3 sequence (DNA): TGTGCCAGTTCGCCGGGGCCCACTACGGAGACCCAGTACTTC. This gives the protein CASSPGPTTETQYF.

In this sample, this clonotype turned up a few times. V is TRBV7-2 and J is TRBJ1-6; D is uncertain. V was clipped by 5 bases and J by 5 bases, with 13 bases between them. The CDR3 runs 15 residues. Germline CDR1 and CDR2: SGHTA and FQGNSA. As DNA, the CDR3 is TGTGCCAGCAGCCTAGAAGGACTCCATAATTCACCCCTCCACTTT. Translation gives CASSLEGLHNSPLHF.

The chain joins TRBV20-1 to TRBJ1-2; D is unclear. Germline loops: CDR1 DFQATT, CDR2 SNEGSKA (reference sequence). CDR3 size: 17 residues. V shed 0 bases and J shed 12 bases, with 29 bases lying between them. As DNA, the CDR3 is TGCAGTGCTAGAGATCCATTAGCGTCCGGGCGGTCCCCAGTCGACACCTTC. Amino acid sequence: CSARDPLASGRSPVDTF.

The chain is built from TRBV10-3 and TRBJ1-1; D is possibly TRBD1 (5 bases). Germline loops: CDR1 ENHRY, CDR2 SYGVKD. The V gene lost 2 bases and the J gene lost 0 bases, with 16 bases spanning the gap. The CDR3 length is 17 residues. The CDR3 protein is CAISERVAGQMNTEAFF. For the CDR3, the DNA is TGTGCCATCAGTGAGAGAGTGGCAGGGCAAATGAACACTGAAGCTTTCTTT.

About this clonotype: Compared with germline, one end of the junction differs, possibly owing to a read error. The CDR3 DNA reads as TGTGCCAGCAGCGTAGCAGGGGGCGCCGGCGAAGAGACCCAGTACTTC. Protein product: CASSVAGGAGEETQYF. The chain recombines TRBV7-2 with TRBJ2-5; TRBD1 matches at 8 bases. Germline lookup yields CDR1 SGHTA and CDR2 FQGNSA. CDR3 length: 16 residues.

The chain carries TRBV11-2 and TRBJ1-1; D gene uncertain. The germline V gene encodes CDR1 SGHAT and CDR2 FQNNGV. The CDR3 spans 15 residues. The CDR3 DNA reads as TGTGATAGCAGTAACGGCAACAAAGGCCTTTTCGGCGCTTTCTTT. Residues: CDSSNGNKGLFGAFF.

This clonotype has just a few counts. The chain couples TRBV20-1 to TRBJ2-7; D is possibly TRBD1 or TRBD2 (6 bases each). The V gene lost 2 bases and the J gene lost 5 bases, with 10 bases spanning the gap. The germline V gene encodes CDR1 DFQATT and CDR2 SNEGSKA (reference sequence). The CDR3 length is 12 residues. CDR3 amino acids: CSARRGLDEQYF. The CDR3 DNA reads TGCAGTGCTAGACGGGGGCTGGACGAGCAGTACTTC.

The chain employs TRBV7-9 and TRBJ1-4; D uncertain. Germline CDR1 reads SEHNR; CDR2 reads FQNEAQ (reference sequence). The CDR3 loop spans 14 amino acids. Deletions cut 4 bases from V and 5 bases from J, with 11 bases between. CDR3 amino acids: CASSWTLPNEKLFF. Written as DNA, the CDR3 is TGTGCCAGCAGCTGGACCCTACCGAATGAAAAACTGTTTTTT.

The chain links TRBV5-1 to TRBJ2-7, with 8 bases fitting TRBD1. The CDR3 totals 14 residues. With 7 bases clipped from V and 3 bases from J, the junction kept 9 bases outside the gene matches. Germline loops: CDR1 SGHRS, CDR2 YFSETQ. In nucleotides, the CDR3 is TGCGCCAGCGGGACAGGAGGGTCTAACTACGAGCAGTACTTC. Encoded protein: CASGTGGSNYEQYF.

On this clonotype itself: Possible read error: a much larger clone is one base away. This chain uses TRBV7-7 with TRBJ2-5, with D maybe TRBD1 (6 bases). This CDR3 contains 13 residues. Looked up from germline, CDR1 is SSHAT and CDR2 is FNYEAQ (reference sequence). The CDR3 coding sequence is TGTGCCAGCAGCCCTCAGGGGCAAGAGGCCCAGTACTTC. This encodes CASSPQGQEAQYF.

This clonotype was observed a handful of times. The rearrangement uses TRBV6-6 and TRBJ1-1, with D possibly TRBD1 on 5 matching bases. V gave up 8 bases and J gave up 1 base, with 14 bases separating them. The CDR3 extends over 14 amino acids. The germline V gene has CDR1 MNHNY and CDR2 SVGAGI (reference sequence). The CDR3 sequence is CASFRDGPNTEAFF. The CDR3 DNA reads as TGTGCCAGCTTCCGGGACGGACCGAACACTGAAGCTTTCTTT.

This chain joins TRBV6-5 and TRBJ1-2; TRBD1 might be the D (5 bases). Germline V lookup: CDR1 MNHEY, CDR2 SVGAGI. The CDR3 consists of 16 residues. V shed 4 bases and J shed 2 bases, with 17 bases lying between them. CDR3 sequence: CASSLAGDVENYGYTF. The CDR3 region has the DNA TGTGCCAGCAGTTTAGCCGGGGACGTTGAAAACTATGGCTACACCTTC.

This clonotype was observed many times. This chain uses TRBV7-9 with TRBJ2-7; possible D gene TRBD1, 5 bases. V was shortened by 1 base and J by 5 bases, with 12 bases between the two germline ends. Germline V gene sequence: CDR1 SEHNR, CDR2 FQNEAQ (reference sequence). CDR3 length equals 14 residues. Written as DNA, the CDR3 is TGTGCCAGCAGCTTAGGGGGCGCGAGGAACGAGCAGTACTTC. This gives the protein CASSLGGARNEQYF.

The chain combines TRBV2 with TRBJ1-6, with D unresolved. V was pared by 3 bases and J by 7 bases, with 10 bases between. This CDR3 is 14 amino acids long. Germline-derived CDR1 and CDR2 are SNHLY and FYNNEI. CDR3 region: CASSEVGGNSPLHF. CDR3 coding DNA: TGTGCCAGCAGTGAGGTGGGTGGAAATTCACCCCTCCACTTT.

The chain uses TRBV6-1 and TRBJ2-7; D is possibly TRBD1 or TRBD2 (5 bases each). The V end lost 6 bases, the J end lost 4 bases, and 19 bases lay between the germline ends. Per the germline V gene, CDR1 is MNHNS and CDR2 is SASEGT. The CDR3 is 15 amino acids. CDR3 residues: CASSQYPGPRYEQYF. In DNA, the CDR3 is TGTGCCAGCAGCCAGTATCCGGGACCGCGATACGAGCAGTACTTC.

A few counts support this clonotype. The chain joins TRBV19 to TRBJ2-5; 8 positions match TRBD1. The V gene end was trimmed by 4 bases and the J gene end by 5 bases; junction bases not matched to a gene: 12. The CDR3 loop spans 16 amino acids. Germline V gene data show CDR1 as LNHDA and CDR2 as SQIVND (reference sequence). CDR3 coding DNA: TGTGCCAGTAGTAGAGGGACAGGCCGGATTTGGGAGACCCAGTACTTC. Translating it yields CASSRGTGRIWETQYF.

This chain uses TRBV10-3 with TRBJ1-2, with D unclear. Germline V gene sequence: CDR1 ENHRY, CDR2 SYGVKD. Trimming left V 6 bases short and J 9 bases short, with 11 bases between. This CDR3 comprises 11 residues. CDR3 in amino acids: CAIRGKTRYTF. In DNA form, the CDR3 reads TGTGCCATCAGAGGGAAGACTCGCTACACCTTC.

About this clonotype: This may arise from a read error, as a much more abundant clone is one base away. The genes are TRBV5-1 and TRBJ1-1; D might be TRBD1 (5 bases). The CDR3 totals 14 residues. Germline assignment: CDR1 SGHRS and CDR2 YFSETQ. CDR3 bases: TGCGCCAGCAGCTCCGGGACGCTGAACACTGGAGCTTTCTTT. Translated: CASSSGTLNTGAFF.

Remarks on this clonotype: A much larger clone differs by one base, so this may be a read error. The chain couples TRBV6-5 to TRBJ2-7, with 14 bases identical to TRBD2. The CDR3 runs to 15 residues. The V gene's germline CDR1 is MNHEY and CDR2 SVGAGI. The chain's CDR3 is CASSPGTSGSYQQYF. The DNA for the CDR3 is TGTGCCAGCAGTCCAGGGACTAGCGGGAGCTACCAGCAGTACTTC.

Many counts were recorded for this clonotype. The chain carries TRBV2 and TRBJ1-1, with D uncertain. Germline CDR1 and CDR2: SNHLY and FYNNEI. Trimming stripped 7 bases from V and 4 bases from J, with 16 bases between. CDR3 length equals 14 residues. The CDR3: CASMMDLTGTEAFF. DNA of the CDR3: TGTGCCAGCATGATGGACTTAACGGGCACTGAAGCTTTCTTT.